The clone carrying this T cell receptor (beta chain) was counted only a few times. Its antigen is undetermined. Tagging with unique molecular identifiers was a feature of the TCR beta cDNA libraries. Using its own MiXCR run on the PCR reads, TCRdb lists one record per CDR3 protein. The data show 500,000 to 600,000 distinct CDR3 sequences, with 44% seen just once and approximately 1.7% held by the top ten. The data were taken from a study of post-analysis software for immune sequencing data. In the study overall: The patients showed relapsing-remitting, secondary progressive and progressive-relapsing multiple sclerosis courses.

Study results and limitations: The study found significantly lower normalized Chao1 diversity in multiple sclerosis patients than in controls.

The source material was blood. The sequence came from a girl between 5 and 17 years old with multiple sclerosis.

CDR3 nucleotides: TGTGCCAGCAGCCCACAGGGGGCCAACTATGGCTACACCTTC. Protein sequence: CASSPQGANYGYTF. V gene TRBV6-5 combines with J gene TRBJ1-2; 9 bases match TRBD1. Germline CDR1 MNHEY, CDR2 SVGAGI. There are 14 residues in the CDR3. V lost 6 bases and J lost 2; bases outside the gene matches: 4.